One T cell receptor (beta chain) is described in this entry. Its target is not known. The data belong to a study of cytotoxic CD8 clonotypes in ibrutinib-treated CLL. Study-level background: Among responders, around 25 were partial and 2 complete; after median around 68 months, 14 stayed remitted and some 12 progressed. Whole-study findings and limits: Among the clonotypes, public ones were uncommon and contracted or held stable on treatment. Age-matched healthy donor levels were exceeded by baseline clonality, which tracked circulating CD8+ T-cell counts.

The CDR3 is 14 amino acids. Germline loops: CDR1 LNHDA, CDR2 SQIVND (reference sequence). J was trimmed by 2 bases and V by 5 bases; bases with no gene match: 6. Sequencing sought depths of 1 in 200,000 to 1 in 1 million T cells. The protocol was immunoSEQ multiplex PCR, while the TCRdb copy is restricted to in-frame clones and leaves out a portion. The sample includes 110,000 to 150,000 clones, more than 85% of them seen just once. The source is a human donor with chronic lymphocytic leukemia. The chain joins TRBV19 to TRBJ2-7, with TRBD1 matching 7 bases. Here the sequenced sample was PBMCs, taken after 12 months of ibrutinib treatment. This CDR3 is CASSLNRGTYEQYF. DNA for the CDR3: TGTGCCAGTAGTTTAAACAGGGGAACCTACGAGCAGTACTTC. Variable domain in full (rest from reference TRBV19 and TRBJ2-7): DGGITQSPKYLFRKEGQNVTLSCEQNLNHDAMYWYRQDPGQGLRLIYYSQIVNDFQKGDIAEGYSVSREKKESFPLTVTSAQKNPTAFYLCASSLNRGTYEQYFGPGTRLTVT.